Listed here are 4 T cell receptor beta chains from one sample, sequenced in a study of shared clonotypes between healthy human individuals. The method was immunoSEQ multiplex PCR; TCRdb's version includes in-frame clones alone and lacks a portion of them. This table has some 800,000 clones, about 91% appearing once. CD8 cells regarded as naive lacked CD45RO, were positively chosen for CCR7, and omitted terminally differentiated effector memory CD45RA+ cells. Material: naive CD8+ T cells sorted from blood. The receptors shown here come from a man aged 25 to 40 in good health.

A few counts support this clone. V usage is TRBV4-1 and J usage is TRBJ2-7, with D perhaps matching TRBD1 (6 bases). Germline V CDR1 and CDR2: MGHRA, YSYEKL. The CDR3 sequence is 15 residues long. V was cut by 8 bases and J by 3 bases, with 20 bases left in between. The CDR3 DNA sequence: TGCGCCAGCTCACAAACAGGGCAGCTTAGCTACGAGCAGTACTTC. It yields the protein CASSQTGQLSYEQYF.

V gene TRBV29-1 combines with J gene TRBJ2-3; D is unresolved. This CDR3 is 16 amino acids long. Trimming removed 3 bases at V and 5 bases at J, with 21 bases between. CDR1 is SQVTM, CDR2 ANQGSEA, per germline. The CDR3 loop reads CSVDPGAGTVEDTQYF. As DNA, the CDR3 is TGCAGCGTTGACCCGGGCGCCGGAACAGTAGAAGATACGCAGTATTTT.

The rearrangement links TRBV4-1 to TRBJ2-1; D remains ambiguous. With 0 bases removed from V and 10 bases from J, the gap between germline ends came to 4 bases. Per the germline V gene, CDR1 is MGHRA and CDR2 is YSYEKL. CDR3 length: 11 residues. CDR3 DNA sequence: TGCGCCAGCAGCCAAGATCGCGAGCAGTTCTTC. It specifies CASSQDREQFF.

The CDR3 protein is CASTRYETREKLFF. The CDR3 bases are TGCGCCAGCACGCGGTACGAGACTCGAGAAAAACTGTTTTTT. The chain is built from TRBV4-3 and TRBJ1-4; unclear D gene. Germline values: CDR1 LGHNA, CDR2 YSLEER. The length of the CDR3 is 14 residues. V lost 7 bases and J 8 bases, leaving 17 bases between the germline ends.